Listed below are T cell receptor beta chains from one sample, sequenced in a study of CXCR3-negative and CXCR3-positive naive CD8 T cells. With the 5' RACE reads reprocessed, TCRdb shows one record per CDR3 protein and no DNA. This specimen shows 45,000 to 60,000 distinct CDR3 sequences; the ten leading clones hold approximately 0.45%. Sequencing was carried out using naive CXCR3- CD8+ T cells from blood. The receptors stem from a human donor in good health. Some clones in this sample may be carry-over from other donors' samples. CDR3s include the opening cysteine and the closing phenylalanine or tryptophan.

CASSNRDSSPEQYF	TRBV27	TRBJ2-7
CSVLVMGQGLTGELFF	TRBV29-1	TRBJ2-2
CATSRTGGPYNSPLHF	TRBV15	TRBJ1-6
CASSQTDYNEQFF	TRBV3-1	TRBJ2-1
CSVEDLSGTYEQYF	TRBV29-1	TRBJ2-7
CASSLVVASGGTDTQYF	TRBV13	TRBJ2-3
CASSQQSNTEAFF	TRBV4-2	TRBJ1-1
CASSLYTGELFF	TRBV11-2	TRBJ2-2
CASSYLFAEATYNEQFF	TRBV7-6	TRBJ2-1
CASSEGLAHYEQYF	TRBV6-6	TRBJ2-7
CASIPLSASYNEQFF	TRBV12-3/TRBV12-4	TRBJ2-1
CASSQDWAVSDQPQHF	TRBV4-1	TRBJ1-5
CATSRDREANNEQFF	TRBV15	TRBJ2-1
CSVEGDTGGYEQYF	TRBV29-1	TRBJ2-7
CASSEVEGLYGNTIYF	TRBV6-1	TRBJ1-3
CASSLLGYEQFF	TRBV27	TRBJ2-1
CASSNQGVGTDTQYF	TRBV2	TRBJ2-3
CASSSRDNGDNEQFF	TRBV6-2/TRBV6-3	TRBJ2-1
CASSQDWSDSGYEQYF	TRBV4-2	TRBJ2-7
CASSESRDTEAFF	TRBV10-1	TRBJ1-1
CASRPSSYNEQFF	TRBV4-3	TRBJ2-1
CASSSRELTGNTEAFF	TRBV7-9	TRBJ1-1
CASSNQNGQGRAYEQYF	TRBV18	TRBJ2-7
CASRVAVGETQYF	TRBV7-6	TRBJ2-5
CASSFAADTEAFF	TRBV11-1	TRBJ1-1
CASSLLWTGDTGELFF	TRBV5-4	TRBJ2-2
CASGLGGGWTEAFF	TRBV12-5	TRBJ1-1
CASSYGGREASKSEQYF	TRBV6-2/TRBV6-3	TRBJ2-7
CASSPDRSQIYGYTF	TRBV7-9	TRBJ1-2
CASSYSRRQAGRDEQYF	TRBV6-2/TRBV6-3	TRBJ2-7
CASRTGGVYNEQFF	TRBV12-3/TRBV12-4	TRBJ2-1
CASSLVAQGGSTGELFF	TRBV5-6	TRBJ2-2
CASSWLSGDQETQYF	TRBV5-5	TRBJ2-5
CSARGRGNQAQHF	TRBV20-1	TRBJ1-5
CAISAPGRGISYEQYF	TRBV10-3	TRBJ2-7
CVITDGAKPGANVLTF	TRBV10-3	TRBJ2-6
CASRVFWGPYNEQFF	TRBV5-6	TRBJ2-1
CASSERLAGGPDEQFF	TRBV5-1	TRBJ2-1
CASSSRSGNEQYF	TRBV7-9	TRBJ2-7
CASSAEDSFSGANVLTF	TRBV27	TRBJ2-6
CSASPTGGTFSYEQYF	TRBV20-1	TRBJ2-7
CASSQEARAYEQYF	TRBV4-2	TRBJ2-7
CASRGWGTGELFF	TRBV6-1	TRBJ2-2
CASSFAGRFGETQYF	TRBV12-3/TRBV12-4	TRBJ2-5
CASSLHKGQGGADTQYF	TRBV7-6	TRBJ2-3
CASSEYEARTSSYNSPLHF	TRBV25-1	TRBJ1-6
CASSQADRDYSNEQFF	TRBV4-3	TRBJ2-1
CSGRGGYNEQFF	TRBV29-1	TRBJ2-1
CASSGDNNEQFF	TRBV9	TRBJ2-1
CASSFRDLSSYEQYF	TRBV27	TRBJ2-7
CASSPLRTSPYEQYF	TRBV3-1	TRBJ2-7
CASSPEASGAYEQYF	TRBV11-2	TRBJ2-7
CASSPIDGLYNEQFF	TRBV7-9	TRBJ2-1
CASSSQPGAGTDFMTRDF	TRBV6-6	TRBJ2-7